Shown below are 25 T cell receptor beta chains from a single sample sequenced in a study of regulatory T cells in long-lasting Graves disease. iRepertoire HTBI primers and Arm-PCR of CDR3 regions built TCR beta libraries. TCRdb re-derived calls from the multiplex PCR reads in MiXCR, one entry per CDR3 protein. The sample includes 450,000 to 600,000 distinct CDR3 sequences, roughly 14% seen only once; the top ten take under 10%. The sample's time point: newly diagnosed GD, antithyroid drugs for less than 3 months. Following extraction of RNA from PBMCs, that RNA was used to make the TCR library. This sample also appeared in a second study, on T cells in Graves' hyperthyroidism and ophthalmopathy.

The starting material was peripheral blood mononuclear cells (PBMCs), obtained at new diagnosis, from a patient treated with antithyroid drugs. All receptors derive from a young man with Graves disease.

This clonotype has at least ten counts. The chain employs TRBV10-3 and TRBJ2-7; TRBD2 agrees at 9 bases. This CDR3 comprises 16 residues. With 6 bases clipped from V and 5 bases from J, the junction kept 14 bases outside the gene matches. Germline V gene sequence: CDR1 ENHRY, CDR2 SYGVKD. DNA of the CDR3: TGTGCCATCAGCCTCATTATAGCGGGAGATCCCCACGAGCAGTACTTC. Translating it yields CAISLIIAGDPHEQYF.

This clonotype was observed a few times. A clone one base away is much larger, so this may be a read error. The J gene is TRBJ1-2, the V gene TRBV5-1; 9 bases are shared with TRBD1. Germline V lookup: CDR1 SGHRS, CDR2 YFSETQ. The CDR3 is made up of 15 amino acids. V lost 3 bases, J lost 1 base, and 4 bases stayed unmatched. CDR3 protein: CASSSPDRGNYGYTF. Here the CDR3 DNA reads TGCGCCAGCAGCTCCCCGGACAGGGGTAACTATGGCTACACCTTC.

The genes are TRBV19 and TRBJ2-7; no reliable D call. Trimming removed 3 bases from V and 4 bases from J, with 7 bases in between. The CDR3 totals 12 residues. Germline V lookup: CDR1 LNHDA, CDR2 SQIVND (reference sequence). For the CDR3, the DNA is TGTGCCAGTAGTATCGTTCCTTACGAGCAGTACTTC. This encodes CASSIVPYEQYF.

A few counts support this clonotype. This rearrangement joins TRBV28 to TRBJ1-6; 9 nucleotides match TRBD1. Germline CDR1 reads MDHEN; CDR2 reads SYDVKM. This CDR3 contains 14 residues. Trimming removed 8 bases from V and 7 bases from J; junction bases left unmatched: 6. The CDR3 DNA is TGTGCCAGCCGTCGGGACAGGGACAATTCACCCCTCCACTTT. It codes for CASRRDRDNSPLHF.

A few counts support this clonotype. The chain couples TRBV10-3 to TRBJ2-1; 8 positions match TRBD1. Per germline, CDR1 ENHRY and CDR2 SYGVKD. V lost 4 bases to trimming and J lost 3 bases; unmatched junction nucleotides: 2. The CDR3 contains 14 residues. The CDR3 reads CAISAGGGYNEQFF. The DNA of the CDR3 is TGTGCCATCAGTGCAGGGGGCGGCTACAATGAGCAGTTCTTC.

This clonotype was seen a few times. The chain joins TRBV5-1 to TRBJ1-1, with unresolved D. CDR1 is SGHRS and CDR2 is YFSETQ in the germline V gene. Trimming stripped 0 bases from V and 3 bases from J, with 9 bases between. This CDR3 region has 14 residues. CDR3 residues: CASSLEVGYTEAFF. In DNA form, the CDR3 reads TGCGCCAGCAGCTTGGAGGTTGGGTACACTGAAGCTTTCTTT.

This clonotype occurred once. Given a much more abundant clone one base away, this may be a read error. The gene calls are TRBV2 and TRBJ2-5; D gene uncertain. V lost 6 bases and J 1 base, leaving 21 bases between the germline ends. Germline V gives CDR1 SNHLY, CDR2 FYNNEI. The CDR3 is 17 residues long. CDR3 nucleotide sequence: TGTGCCAGCAGGCAAAACATGGACGGTGACTTCCAAGAGACCCAGTACTTC. Encoded protein: CASRQNMDGDFQETQYF.

To note about this clonotype: This may stem from a read error, because a much larger clone lies one nucleotide away. The chain uses TRBV20-1 and TRBJ1-1, with D unresolved. Germline assignment: CDR1 DFQATT and CDR2 SNEGSKA (reference sequence). V was pared by 7 bases and J by 7 bases, with 7 bases between. CDR3 length equals 9 residues. The CDR3 protein is CSGQDEAFF. DNA of the CDR3: TGCAGTGGTCAGGATGAAGCTTTCTTT.

V and J are TRBV14 and TRBJ2-1, with a tentative D call TRBD2 (5 bases). V was pared by 1 base and J by 0 bases, with 13 bases between. This CDR3 contains 17 residues. Germline V gives CDR1 SGHDN, CDR2 FVKESK. CDR3 sequence: CASSQGREDYSYNEQFF. CDR3 DNA sequence: TGTGCCAGCAGCCAAGGTCGCGAAGACTACTCCTACAATGAGCAGTTCTTC. The full variable domain, rest sourced from reference TRBV14 and TRBJ2-1, is EAGVTQFPSHSVIEKGQTVTLRCDPISGHDNLYWYRRVMGKEIKFLLHFVKESKQDESGMPNNRFLAERTGGTYSTLKVQPAELEDSGVYFCASSQGREDYSYNEQFFGPGTRLTVL.

The chain couples TRBV9 to TRBJ2-3; the match to TRBD1 covers 12 bases. V lost 1 base to trimming and J lost 6 bases; unmatched junction nucleotides: 9. Germline CDR1 is SGDLS and CDR2 is YYNGEE. The CDR3 extends over 17 amino acids. CDR3 sequence reads: CASSVYGGTGGDDTQYF. In DNA form, the CDR3 reads TGTGCCAGCAGCGTATATGGCGGGACAGGGGGCGACGATACGCAGTATTTT.

The table lists this clonotype with many counts. This chain connects TRBV7-8 to TRBJ2-7; D may correspond to TRBD1 or TRBD2 (5 bases each). The CDR3 is 13 amino acids. The ends were cut back, 5 bases at V and 3 bases at J, with 11 bases in the middle. Germline V gene lookup returns CDR1 SGHVS and CDR2 FQNEAQ. The CDR3 DNA is TGTGCCAGCAGCCGACGGGACGGCTACGAGCAGTACTTC. Its translation is CASSRRDGYEQYF.

This clonotype was seen more than once but under ten times. The chain employs TRBV12-3 or TRBV12-4 and TRBJ2-1, with a tentative D call TRBD2 (6 bases). Trimming removed 1 base at V and 10 bases at J, with 11 bases between. The CDR3 sequence is 13 residues long. The CDR3 protein is CASSLGGGKEQFF. The CDR3 DNA follows: TGTGCCAGCAGTTTAGGGGGAGGTAAGGAGCAGTTCTTC.

This clonotype was found many times. The chain is built from TRBV11-1 and TRBJ2-3, with D uncertain. Germline assignment: CDR1 SGHAT and CDR2 FQDESV (reference sequence). V lost 1 base and J 4 bases, leaving 6 bases between the germline ends. The CDR3 spans 13 residues. As DNA, the CDR3 is TGTGCCAGCAGCTTAGAGAGGCCAGATACGCAGTATTTT. Amino acids: CASSLERPDTQYF.

This clonotype occurred a few times. The V call is TRBV19, the J call TRBJ2-7; the D gene is possibly TRBD2 (6 bases). The germline CDR1 and CDR2 sequences are LNHDA and SQIVND (reference sequence). The length of the CDR3 is 12 residues. CDR3: CPRRASANEQYF. The CDR3 nucleotides read TGTCCAAGGAGGGCTAGCGCTAACGAGCAGTACTTC.

In regard to this clonotype: One base away lies a much larger clone, so this may be a sequencing read error. The chain combines TRBV24-1 with TRBJ2-7; D tentatively reads TRBD1 or TRBD2 (5 bases each). Trimming left V 0 bases short and J 5 bases short, with 16 bases between. This CDR3 is built from 16 residues. Germline V gene lookup returns CDR1 KGHDR and CDR2 SFDVKD. The CDR3 nucleotides are TGTGCCACCAGTGATTTGAGGATTGAGGGGAACCACGAGCAGTACTTC. Translation gives CATSDLRIEGNHEQYF.

This clonotype was recorded a few times. The chain carries TRBV11-2 and TRBJ1-2, with 7 bases aligning to TRBD1. This CDR3 contains 13 residues. V lost 7 bases, J lost 7 bases, and 9 bases stayed unmatched. Germline assignment: CDR1 SGHAT and CDR2 FQNNGV. The CDR3 reads CASTETGVGGYTF. The DNA of the CDR3 is TGTGCCAGCACCGAAACAGGGGTTGGTGGCTACACCTTC.

In this sample, this clonotype turned up a few times. The chain recombines TRBV18 with TRBJ1-3; possible D gene TRBD1, 5 bases. Germline CDR1 KGHSH, CDR2 LQKENI. Trimming pared 5 bases from V and 7 bases from J, leaving 21 bases between. This CDR3 region has 16 residues. The CDR3 DNA reads as TGTGCCAGCTCATCCACCAGGGACCATTTGGCCAACACCATATATTTT. Residues: CASSSTRDHLANTIYF.

In its sample, this clonotype was seen many times. The chain couples TRBV7-3 to TRBJ1-4; D is undetermined. This CDR3 region has 15 residues. Trimming shortened V by 3 bases and J by 3 bases, and 11 bases separated the two germline ends. Per the germline V gene, CDR1 is SGHTA and CDR2 is FQGTGA. The CDR3 loop is CASSFYSDSNEKLFF. CDR3 sequence (DNA): TGTGCCAGCAGCTTCTATTCAGACTCTAATGAAAAACTGTTTTTT.

The chain has TRBV29-1 and TRBJ2-5, with D unresolved. V was shortened by 7 bases and J by 4 bases, with 7 bases between the two germline ends. This CDR3 has 10 amino acids. Germline CDR1 reads SQVTM; CDR2 reads ANQGSEA. The CDR3 DNA follows: TGCAGCGCCTCGGTAGAGACCCAGTACTTC. It yields the protein CSASVETQYF.

There are a few counts of this clonotype. This chain links TRBV20-1 with TRBJ1-2; TRBD1 matches at 8 bases. Trimming cost V 5 bases and J 4 bases; bases outside gene matches: 9. CDR3 length: 14 residues. Germline CDR1 is DFQATT and CDR2 is SNEGSKA (reference sequence). The CDR3 DNA is TGCAGTGCTCTACGGACAGGGTCGAGCTATGGCTACACCTTC. This encodes CSALRTGSSYGYTF.

This clonotype came up a few times. CDR3 coding DNA: TGCGCCAGCAGTTTAAACCGGGACGGTTCTTTTAAGACCCAGTACTTC. This sequence encodes CASSLNRDGSFKTQYF. The V call is TRBV5-1, the J call TRBJ2-5; the D gene could be TRBD1 or TRBD2 (5 bases each). The CDR3 loop spans 16 amino acids. V was shortened by 5 bases and J by 6 bases, with 23 bases between the two germline ends. Germline V gene lookup returns CDR1 SGHRS and CDR2 YFSETQ. Full variable domain (remainder filled in from reference TRBV5-1 and TRBJ2-5): KAGVTQTPRYLIKTRGQQVTLSCSPISGHRSVSWYQQTPGQGLQFLFEYFSETQRNKGNFPGRFSGRQFSNSRSEMNVSTLELGDSALYLCASSLNRDGSFKTQYFGPGTRLLVL.

This clonotype was counted ten times or more. The chain employs TRBV7-9 and TRBJ2-3; D is undetermined. The length of the CDR3 is 14 residues. Trimming removed 2 bases from V and 0 bases from J, with 6 bases in between. In germline, CDR1 is SEHNR, CDR2 FQNEAQ (reference sequence). The CDR3 bases are TGTGCCAGCAGCTTAAGGCATAGCACAGATACGCAGTATTTT. Residues: CASSLRHSTDTQYF.

This clonotype has at least ten counts. The DNA for the CDR3 is TGTGCCACCAGTGACCCGACTAGCGGGAGGGATAATGAGCAGTTCTTC. It yields the protein CATSDPTSGRDNEQFF. The V call is TRBV24-1, the J call TRBJ2-1; 14 nucleotides agree with TRBD2. Germline lookup yields CDR1 KGHDR and CDR2 SFDVKD. The CDR3 has 16 residues. Trimming removed 4 bases from V and 7 bases from J; junction bases left unmatched: 5.

V and J are TRBV5-1 and TRBJ2-1; D is undetermined. Germline V gene sequence: CDR1 SGHRS, CDR2 YFSETQ. The V and J ends lost 6 bases and 0 bases respectively, with 19 bases between them. CDR3 size: 17 residues. In DNA, the CDR3 is TGCGCCAGCACCCACCGTCCCCTCTGGAGCTCCTACAATGAGCAGTTCTTC. Protein: CASTHRPLWSSYNEQFF. The variable domain in full, with the rest retrieved from reference TRBV5-1 and TRBJ2-1, is KAGVTQTPRYLIKTRGQQVTLSCSPISGHRSVSWYQQTPGQGLQFLFEYFSETQRNKGNFPGRFSGRQFSNSRSEMNVSTLELGDSALYLCASTHRPLWSSYNEQFFGPGTRLTVL.

The genes are TRBV5-5 and TRBJ2-3; TRBD1 aligns across 8 bases. Per germline, CDR1 SGHKS and CDR2 YYEKEE (reference sequence). This CDR3 has 15 residues. With 3 bases clipped from V and 4 bases from J, the junction kept 7 bases outside the gene matches. CDR3 DNA: TGTGCCAGCAGCTGGAGGACAGGGACGGCAGATACGCAGTATTTT. It specifies CASSWRTGTADTQYF. The full variable domain, its missing parts supplied by reference TRBV5-5 and TRBJ2-3, is DAGVTQSPTHLIKTRGQQVTLRCSPISGHKSVSWYQQVLGQGPQFIFQYYEKEERGRGNFPDRFSARQFPNYSSELNVNALLLGDSALYLCASSWRTGTADTQYFGPGTRLTVL.